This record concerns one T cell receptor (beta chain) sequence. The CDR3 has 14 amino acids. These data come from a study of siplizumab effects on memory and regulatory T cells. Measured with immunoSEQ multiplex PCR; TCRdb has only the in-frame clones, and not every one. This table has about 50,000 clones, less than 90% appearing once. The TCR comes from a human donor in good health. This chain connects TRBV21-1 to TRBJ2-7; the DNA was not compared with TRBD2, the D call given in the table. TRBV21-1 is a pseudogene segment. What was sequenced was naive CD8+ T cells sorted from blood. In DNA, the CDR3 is TGTGCCAGCAGCAAGACTAGCGGGAAATACGAGCAGTACTTC. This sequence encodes CASSKTSGKYEQYF.